The table lists the clone carrying this T cell receptor (beta chain) with many counts. This entry is derived from a study of T cells in Graves' hyperthyroidism and ophthalmopathy. Germline V CDR1 and CDR2: SGHRS, YFSETQ. The trim removed 3 bases at V and 5 bases at J, leaving 7 bases unmatched. The CDR3 covers 14 residues. The investigators amplified TCR beta CDR3 regions from RNA transcripts. Primed by the HTBI set, a first-round RT-PCR was run on the TCR CDR3. MiXCR, applied by TCRdb to the multiplex PCR reads, yields one record per CDR3 protein. This sample has approximately 530,000 distinct CDR3 sequences, with 15% to 20% found just once.

The receptor's source is a man aged 35 to 55 with Graves' ophthalmopathy. The chain combines TRBV5-1 with TRBJ1-1; 7 bases agree with TRBD1. The material sequenced was blood. The CDR3: CASSSGQVKTEAFF. The DNA of the CDR3 is TGCGCCAGCAGCTCCGGACAGGTAAAGACTGAAGCTTTCTTT.